The 32 T cell receptor beta chains below all came from one sample that was sequenced in a study of T cell repertoires in cytomegalovirus infection. TCRdb ran MiXCR on the reads and lists one entry per CDR3 protein. The repertoire includes 90,000 to 120,000 distinct CDR3 sequences, 42% of them detected once, and about two thirds sits in the top ten. Their recognized antigens are unknown. Sequenced material: CD8+ T cells from cultured PBMCs, taken from culture after CMV antigen stimulation. These receptors came from a human donor in good health (CMV status not recorded). Some clones in this sample may be carry-over from other donors' samples.

The V gene is TRBV29-1, the J gene TRBJ2-2, with 9 bases aligning to TRBD2. V gave up 3 bases and J gave up 6 bases; unmatched junction bases: 5. The CDR3 contains 14 residues. Germline V lookup: CDR1 SQVTM, CDR2 ANQGSEA. The CDR3 sequence is CSVDLRGGSGELFF. The CDR3 DNA reads as TGCAGCGTTGACTTGCGGGGGGGGTCCGGGGAGCTGTTTTTT.

About this clonotype itself: One junction end does not reproduce the germline sequence, and a read error may be involved. This chain uses TRBV7-2 with TRBJ1-2, with 8 bases identical to TRBD1. Germline loops: CDR1 SGHTA, CDR2 FQGNSA. The CDR3 runs to 12 residues. In DNA form, the CDR3 reads TGTGCCAGCAGCTTAGATCGGACAGGGTTCTCCTTC. Residues: CASSLDRTGFSF.

The V and J genes are TRBV27 and TRBJ2-7; perhaps TRBD1 as D (5 bases). The CDR3 is 13 amino acids. Germline CDR1 is MNHEY and CDR2 is SMNVEV (reference sequence). Trimming pared 0 bases from V and 5 bases from J, leaving 8 bases between. The CDR3: CASSLSRENEQYF. CDR3 sequence (DNA): TGTGCCAGCAGTTTATCCAGGGAAAACGAGCAGTACTTC.

In the case of this clonotype: Compared with germline, one end of the junction differs, possibly owing to a read error. The CDR3 DNA sequence: TGTGCCAACAGTTTGCTGGGGACAGGGGGGAACAATCAGCCCCAGCATTTT. Residues: CANSLLGTGGNNQPQHF. The chain uses TRBV27 and TRBJ1-5, with TRBD1 matching 11 bases. The CDR3 extends over 17 amino acids. Germline V lookup: CDR1 MNHEY, CDR2 SMNVEV (reference sequence).

Only a few counts were recorded for this clonotype. The V and J genes are TRBV7-9 and TRBJ1-1, with 8 bases identical to TRBD1. Germline CDR1 reads SEHNR; CDR2 reads FQNEAQ (reference sequence). V dropped 0 bases and J dropped 3; count of bases not matched to a gene: 6. The CDR3 extends over 16 amino acids. The CDR3 region is CASSLAGRGPDTEAFF. CDR3 coding DNA: TGTGCCAGCAGCTTAGCCGGCAGGGGGCCGGACACTGAAGCTTTCTTT.

The chain carries TRBV7-9 and TRBJ1-1, with D perhaps matching TRBD1 (5 bases). V lost 2 bases, J lost 0 bases, and 10 bases lay in between. The CDR3 totals 15 residues. The germline V gene encodes CDR1 SEHNR and CDR2 FQNEAQ (reference sequence). CDR3 protein: CASSLLWGLNTEAFF. The CDR3 DNA reads TGTGCCAGCAGCTTACTCTGGGGGTTGAACACTGAAGCTTTCTTT.

This clonotype was counted ten times or more. The chain uses TRBV2 and TRBJ2-7; TRBD2 might be the D (5 bases). The V end was cut by 6 bases, the J end by 1 base, with 7 bases between. The germline V gene has CDR1 SNHLY and CDR2 FYNNEI. The length of the CDR3 is 12 residues. DNA for the CDR3: TGTGCCAGCAGGGACTGGTCCTACGAGCAGTACTTC. Translated, it gives CASRDWSYEQYF. Full variable domain (missing parts from reference TRBV2 and TRBJ2-7): EPEVTQTPSHQVTQMGQEVILRCVPISNHLYFYWYRQILGQKVEFLVSFYNNEISEKSEIFDDQFSVERPDGSNFTLKIRSTKLEDSAMYFCASRDWSYEQYFGPGTRLTVT.

This clonotype was observed many times. The CDR3 nucleotides are TGTGCCAGCAGTGGGACCTTAAATCAGCCCCAGCATTTT. It specifies CASSGTLNQPQHF. This sequence joins TRBV27 and TRBJ1-5; D may be TRBD1 (5 bases). Trimming shortened V by 5 bases and J by 4 bases, and 9 bases separated the two germline ends. CDR1 and CDR2 from the germline V gene are MNHEY and SMNVEV (reference sequence). This CDR3 comprises 13 residues.

This clonotype was picked up a small number of times. The chain recombines TRBV12-3 or TRBV12-4 with TRBJ2-2, with a weak D call TRBD2 (5 bases). The CDR3 covers 14 residues. The germline V and J ends were trimmed by 3 bases and 7 bases, with 12 bases remaining between them. CDR3 sequence: CASSLSQEVGELFF. The DNA of the CDR3 is TGTGCCAGCAGTTTGAGTCAGGAGGTCGGGGAGCTGTTTTTT.

V gene TRBV27 combines with J gene TRBJ2-1; 9 positions match TRBD1. With 2 bases clipped from V and 2 bases from J, the junction kept 1 base outside the gene matches. The CDR3 covers 15 residues. Germline V lookup: CDR1 MNHEY, CDR2 SMNVEV (reference sequence). The chain's CDR3 is CASSLGTGTYNEQFF. CDR3 in DNA: TGTGCCAGCAGTTTAGGGACAGGGACCTACAATGAGCAGTTCTTC.

The V gene is TRBV7-6, the J gene TRBJ1-4; D is unclear. The germline V gene has CDR1 SGHVS and CDR2 FNYEAQ. This CDR3 has 14 amino acids. The ends were cut back, 1 base at V and 11 bases at J, with 14 bases in the middle. The CDR3, as DNA: TGTGCCAGCAGCTTAGAAGCGGGCAGCGGGAAACTGTTTTTT. As protein: CASSLEAGSGKLFF.

This chain uses TRBV28 with TRBJ2-7; unclear D gene. Trimming removed 5 bases at V and 5 bases at J, with 7 bases between. Looked up from germline, CDR1 is MDHEN and CDR2 is SYDVKM. The CDR3 length is 11 residues. The CDR3 DNA sequence: TGTGCCAGCAGTCCTTATAACGAGCAGTACTTC. Amino acid sequence: CASSPYNEQYF.

Notes on this clonotype: Being one base from a much bigger clone, this may be a read error. In nucleotides, the CDR3 is TGCGCCTGCAGCTTGGTGGGCATAAACACTGAAGCTTTCTTT. This sequence encodes CACSLVGINTEAFF. This sequence joins TRBV5-1 and TRBJ1-1; no firm D call. The CDR3 runs 14 residues. Germline V CDR1 and CDR2: SGHRS, YFSETQ.

With respect to this clonotype: Germline is not matched at one junction end, which may reflect a read error. This chain uses TRBV12-3 or TRBV12-4 with TRBJ2-1; 8 bases map to TRBD1. This CDR3 has 15 amino acids. CDR3: CTSSLGGQGYNEQFF. CDR3 in DNA: TGTACCAGCAGTTTAGGTGGACAGGGCTACAATGAGCAGTTCTTC.

This clonotype has just a few counts. Germline and junction disagree at one end, which may indicate a read error. V usage is TRBV4-1 and J usage is TRBJ1-1; TRBD1 matches at 8 bases. Looked up from germline, CDR1 is MGHRA and CDR2 is YSYEKL. CDR3 size: 13 residues. This CDR3 reads CASSQGAYTEAFF. The CDR3 coding sequence is TGTGCCAGCAGCCAGGGGGCATACACTGAAGCTTTCTTT.

In this sample, this clonotype turned up a few times. The CDR3 here is CASIPRAGELFF. In DNA, the CDR3 is TGTGCCAGCATCCCCCGAGCCGGGGAGCTGTTTTTT. This rearrangement joins TRBV7-9 to TRBJ2-2; D remains ambiguous. Germline CDR1 reads SEHNR; CDR2 reads FQNEAQ (reference sequence). V lost 7 bases and J lost 6, with 9 bases in between. This CDR3 is built from 12 residues.

The V and J genes are TRBV7-3 and TRBJ2-5, with 9 bases aligning to TRBD2. The V segment lost 3 bases and the J segment 2 bases; nucleotides outside the gene matches: 4. CDR3 length equals 15 residues. Germline CDR1 SGHTA, CDR2 FQGTGA. CDR3 DNA: TGTGCCAGCAGCTTCGGGGCGGGGGGGCAAGAGACCCAGTACTTC. Protein product: CASSFGAGGQETQYF.

The gene calls are TRBV5-4 and TRBJ2-5; D uncertain. V was clipped by 1 base and J by 0 bases, with 1 base between them. Germline CDR1 and CDR2: SGHNT and YYREEE (reference sequence). This CDR3 is built from 12 residues. CDR3 region: CASSLYQETQYF. In DNA form, the CDR3 reads TGTGCCAGCAGCTTGTACCAAGAGACCCAGTACTTC.

Many counts were recorded for this clonotype. The chain carries TRBV4-1 and TRBJ1-1, with 7 positions matching TRBD1. The CDR3 totals 17 residues. The germline CDR1 and CDR2 sequences are MGHRA and YSYEKL. The V gene end was trimmed by 1 base and the J gene end by 1 base; junction bases not matched to a gene: 9. The CDR3 loop is CASSQGPPGQSNTEAFF. As DNA, the CDR3 is TGCGCCAGCAGCCAAGGGCCCCCGGGACAGTCGAACACTGAAGCTTTCTTT.

This clonotype was seen a handful of times. This chain connects TRBV7-9 to TRBJ1-5; a possible D gene is TRBD1 (5 bases). The CDR3 length is 14 residues. Germline-derived CDR1 and CDR2 are SEHNR and FQNEAQ (reference sequence). The V end was cut by 3 bases, the J end by 4 bases, with 10 bases between. CDR3 in amino acids: CASSFPGGNQPQHF. The CDR3 DNA reads TGTGCCAGCAGCTTCCCTGGGGGTAATCAGCCCCAGCATTTT.

The rearrangement uses TRBV28 and TRBJ2-7; tentatively, D is TRBD2 (5 bases). Germline CDR1 and CDR2: MDHEN and SYDVKM. This CDR3 has 15 amino acids. V was cut by 6 bases and J by 7 bases, with 22 bases left in between. The CDR3, as DNA: TGTGCCAGCAGCCCGGAGGTTCTTGCCCCCGAGGAGCAGTACTTC. Translated: CASSPEVLAPEEQYF.

This clonotype came up many times. The chain has TRBV7-9 and TRBJ2-7; 7 nucleotides agree with TRBD1. The germline V gene has CDR1 SEHNR and CDR2 FQNEAQ (reference sequence). The CDR3 extends over 13 amino acids. Trimming removed 5 bases from V and 2 bases from J; junction bases left unmatched: 3. The CDR3 nucleotides are TGTGCCAGCAGCCACAGGGGAACCTACGAGCAGTACTTC. This codes for CASSHRGTYEQYF.

The sample holds one count of this clonotype. The chain combines TRBV28 with TRBJ2-3, with D perhaps TRBD1 (6 bases). Between the trimmed V and J ends, which lost 2 bases and 4 bases, there was a span of 10 bases. CDR1 and CDR2 from the germline V gene are MDHEN and SYDVKM. The CDR3 extends over 14 amino acids. CDR3 sequence: CASSLRTVADTQYF. CDR3 in DNA: TGTGCCAGCAGTTTAAGGACAGTGGCAGATACGCAGTATTTT. Drawing the rest from reference TRBV28 and TRBJ2-3, the complete variable domain is DVKVTQSSRYLVKRTGEKVFLECVQDMDHENMFWYRQDPGLGLRLIYFSYDVKMKEKGDIPEGYSVSREKKERFSLILESASTNQTSMYLCASSLRTVADTQYFGPGTRLTVL.

This clonotype has just a few counts. The rearrangement links TRBV4-2 to TRBJ1-3; the D is unclear. The CDR3 spans 15 residues. V was trimmed by 1 base and J by 0 bases, leaving 7 bases between them. Germline assignment: CDR1 LGHNA and CDR2 YNFKEQ. CDR3 DNA sequence: TGTGCCAGCAGCCAAGGGGCAGGCTCTGGAAACACCATATATTTT. This gives the protein CASSQGAGSGNTIYF.

V gene TRBV11-1 combines with J gene TRBJ1-2; tentatively, D is TRBD1 (5 bases). V lost 5 bases and J 5 bases, leaving 12 bases between the germline ends. The CDR3 length is 13 residues. Germline CDR1 and CDR2: SGHAT and FQDESV (reference sequence). This CDR3 is CASSQAGGYGYTF. CDR3 nucleotide sequence: TGTGCCAGCAGCCAAGCCGGGGGATATGGCTACACCTTC.

The chain uses TRBV2 and TRBJ2-7, with D uncertain. Germline CDR1 reads SNHLY; CDR2 reads FYNNEI. V was shortened by 7 bases and J by 5 bases, with 18 bases between the two germline ends. The CDR3 runs to 14 residues. This chain's CDR3 is CASTEGPSENEQYF. In nucleotides, the CDR3 is TGTGCCAGCACCGAAGGGCCCTCGGAGAACGAGCAGTACTTC. The full variable domain, in which reference TRBV2 and TRBJ2-7 provide the parts outside the CDR3, is EPEVTQTPSHQVTQMGQEVILRCVPISNHLYFYWYRQILGQKVEFLVSFYNNEISEKSEIFDDQFSVERPDGSNFTLKIRSTKLEDSAMYFCASTEGPSENEQYFGPGTRLTVT.

This sequence joins TRBV4-1 and TRBJ2-1, with no clear D. Per germline, CDR1 MGHRA and CDR2 YSYEKL. The CDR3 covers 17 residues. V was clipped by 0 bases and J by 0 bases, with 12 bases between them. The CDR3 DNA is TGCGCCAGCAGCCAAGATTTCAATCACGGCTCCTACAATGAGCAGTTCTTC. As protein: CASSQDFNHGSYNEQFF.

CDR3 DNA: TGTGCCATCAGTGAGGACGGGACAGGGCTAAGCAATGAGCAGTTCTTC. It specifies CAISEDGTGLSNEQFF. V and J are TRBV10-3 and TRBJ2-1; 9 nucleotides align to TRBD1. Germline loops: CDR1 ENHRY, CDR2 SYGVKD. The CDR3 covers 16 residues. The junction had 8 bases not matched to a gene; V was cut back by 2 bases and J by 6 bases.

This clonotype was observed a few times. The rearrangement joins TRBV12-3 or TRBV12-4 to TRBJ2-7, with TRBD1 identical over 9 bases. The CDR3 covers 14 residues. The V and J ends lost 5 bases and 3 bases, in that order; junction bases with no gene match: 5. The CDR3 here is CASSRTGALYEQYF. The CDR3 nucleotides are TGTGCCAGCAGTAGGACAGGGGCCCTCTACGAGCAGTACTTC.

The chain carries TRBV5-4 and TRBJ1-1; 9 positions agree with TRBD1. The germline V gene encodes CDR1 SGHNT and CDR2 YYREEE (reference sequence). The J segment lost 0 bases and the V segment lost 3 bases, leaving 9 bases of the junction unmatched. The CDR3 is made up of 17 amino acids. The CDR3 sequence: CASSWGQGSGMNTEAFF. CDR3 nucleotides: TGTGCCAGCAGCTGGGGACAGGGTTCGGGGATGAACACTGAAGCTTTCTTT.

This clonotype was counted a single time. The V call is TRBV6-1, the J call TRBJ2-7; 10 nucleotides agree with TRBD1. CDR3 length: 19 amino acids. Germline V gives CDR1 MNHNS, CDR2 SASEGT. V trimming: 6 bases; J trimming: 3 bases; junction bases outside the gene matches: 20. CDR3 sequence reads: CASSRRGRGTGDTGYEQYF. CDR3 bases: TGTGCCAGCAGCCGCCGGGGTCGTGGGACAGGGGATACCGGCTACGAGCAGTACTTC.

The V gene is TRBV19, the J gene TRBJ2-1; TRBD2 aligns across 12 bases. CDR1 is LNHDA and CDR2 is SQIVND in the germline V gene (reference sequence). V was pared by 5 bases and J by 4 bases, with 6 bases of the junction left unmatched. The CDR3 loop spans 16 amino acids. CDR3 amino acids: CASSSVTSGGYNEQFF. CDR3 DNA sequence: TGTGCCAGTAGTTCCGTGACTAGCGGGGGTTACAATGAGCAGTTCTTC.